These T cell receptor beta chains were read from a single sample in a study of monozygotic twins with inflammatory bowel disease. TCRdb re-called the 5' RACE reads, yielding one record per CDR3 amino acid sequence without DNA. There are approximately 85,000 distinct CDR3 sequences in the sample, with about 8% held by the top ten. The specimen was blood. The receptors here all came from a human donor with ulcerative colitis or Crohn's disease, or a healthy co-twin of an affected twin (not recorded which). CDR3s include the opening cysteine and the closing phenylalanine or tryptophan.

>TRBJ2-7|TRBV7-9|14
CASSSVPFLAEQYF
>TRBJ1-6|TRBV6-1|14
CATRMGQANSPLHF
>TRBJ2-5|TRBV5-1|11
CASSIQETQYF
>TRBJ1-3|TRBV6-1|15
CASRLGSSSGNTIYF
>TRBJ2-2|TRBV7-2|14
CASSLLRATGELFF
>TRBJ2-3|TRBV27|14
CASSLAQSTDTQYF
>TRBJ2-1|TRBV7-2|16
CASSLVGPSGGPDRFF
>TRBJ2-3|TRBV7-9|16
CASGPGRPRGTDTQYF
>TRBJ1-2|TRBV12-3/TRBV12-4|16
CASSHPGTADSYGYTF
>TRBJ2-4|TRBV12-5|11
CASAGEDIQYF
>TRBJ1-1|TRBV12-3/TRBV12-4|14
CASNWGPMNTEAFF
>TRBJ1-6|TRBV5-6|15
CASSFRDSYNSPLHF
>TRBJ2-5|TRBV6-1|15
CASSPRTGGGETQYF
>TRBJ2-1|TRBV2|15
CASSETWGGRNEQFF
>TRBJ1-1|TRBV7-2|14
CASSARGGYTEAFF
>TRBJ2-7|TRBV29-1|13
CSSSWVPSYEQYF
>TRBJ2-1|TRBV7-8|14
CASSLGGAGAQQFF
>TRBJ1-2|TRBV20-1|12
CSAGGQGVGYTF
>TRBJ2-6|TRBV7-7|20
CARNSVPGGSTEFGANVLTF
>TRBJ2-7|TRBV7-8|14
CASSFGGGKYEQYF
>TRBJ2-1|TRBV3-1|14
CASSQGTGSNEQFF
>TRBJ2-7|TRBV20-1|15
CSARPTVGSPYEQYF
>TRBJ1-2|TRBV7-9|12
CASSLGGGPSTF
>TRBJ2-2|TRBV11-2|18
CASSLDIMRQLNTGELFF
>TRBJ1-1|TRBV7-8|15
CASSLKQVRNAEAFF
>TRBJ2-7|TRBV20-1|14
CSAYQRGSSYEQYF
>TRBJ1-5|TRBV6-5|15
CASIRERQLNQPQHF
>TRBJ2-7|TRBV6-1|16
CASSEHSGQGPYEQYF
>TRBJ1-4|TRBV9|16
CASSAASTATNEKLFF